Listed below are T cell receptor beta chains from one sample, sequenced in a study of vaccination and CD4 T cells after COVID-19. The antigens of these receptors remain unknown. TCRdb re-called the PCR reads with MiXCR, one entry per CDR3 protein. Of about 21,000 distinct CDR3 sequences in the sample, 35% to 40% are singletons; the top ten hold roughly 4.7%. The specimen comprised CD4+ T cells from blood, cultured in vitro, sampled before SARS-CoV-2 vaccination. The receptor source for this set is a human donor who had recovered from COVID-19. Both conserved end residues are part of each CDR3. The D gene is left open where the match is weak. Not all rows give a size; the values are once, few, many and, for expanded clones, a class.

CDR3 DNA,CDR3 protein,clone size,D gene,V gene,J gene
TGTGCCAGCAGTCCCTTCACGGAGAGTGAAGCTTTCTTT,CASSPFTESEAFF,-,-,TRBV6-2/TRBV6-3,TRBJ1-1
TGCAGTGCTAGAATCCGGGGGGCCCCTTTTAATCAGCCCCAGCATTTT,CSARIRGAPFNQPQHF,-,-,TRBV20-1,TRBJ1-5
TGTGCCAGCAGTTTATCTAGCGGGATTACAGATACGCAGTATTTT,CASSLSSGITDTQYF,-,TRBD2,TRBV28,TRBJ2-3
TGTGCCAGCAGCAGAACCGGGACTACCTACAATGAGCAGTTCTTC,CASSRTGTTYNEQFF,-,TRBD2,TRBV4-2,TRBJ2-1
TGTGCCAGCAGTTTATCGATAAGGGGGTACGAGCAGTACTTC,CASSLSIRGYEQYF,-,-,TRBV28,TRBJ2-7
TGTGCCAGCAGCTTAACGAGGGGGGATACGCAGTATTTT,CASSLTRGDTQYF,few,-,TRBV7-2,TRBJ2-3
TGTGCCAGTAGTACCCTCTTAGCGGGGGTAGAGACCCAGTACTTC,CASSTLLAGVETQYF,few,TRBD2,TRBV19,TRBJ2-5
TGTGCCAGCAGTGGGAACAGGGGTTACACTGAAGCTTTCTTT,CASSGNRGYTEAFF,-,TRBD1,TRBV6-2/TRBV6-3,TRBJ1-1
TGTGCCAGCAGCCAAGCGTCGGGACTAGCGGGGCGTTACGAGCAGTACTTC,CASSQASGLAGRYEQYF,once,TRBD2,TRBV4-2,TRBJ2-7
TGCAGTGAGGCGGGGCAGGCTAATGAAAAACTGTTTTTT,CSEAGQANEKLFF,few,-,TRBV20-1,TRBJ1-4
TGTGCCAGCAGCCAAGACACCTCCTACGAGCAGTACTTC,CASSQDTSYEQYF,-,-,TRBV14,TRBJ2-7
TGTGCCAGCAGCTTAGCCCCGGGACTAGCGGGGGGGCGTGCAGATACGCAGTATTTT,CASSLAPGLAGGRADTQYF,-,TRBD2,TRBV7-2,TRBJ2-3
TGTGCCAGCAGCTTGGGGGCGGTCAATCAGCCCCAGCATTTT,CASSLGAVNQPQHF,-,-,TRBV5-6,TRBJ1-5
TGTGCCAGCAGGGGACAGGGGTCTAAGGGCACTGAAGCTTTCTTT,CASRGQGSKGTEAFF,few,TRBD1,TRBV6-1,TRBJ1-1
TGCAGCGCTGGGGACAGGGGCGAGGCAGATACGCAGTATTTT,CSAGDRGEADTQYF,-,TRBD1,TRBV29-1,TRBJ2-3
TGTGCCAGCAGCTCCGGACTAGCGGGTCGGTACCAAGAGACCCAGTACTTC,CASSSGLAGRYQETQYF,few,TRBD2,TRBV11-3,TRBJ2-5
TGTGCCAGCAGTCGGAACAGGGGTGGCACTGAAGCTTTCTTT,CASSRNRGGTEAFF,few,TRBD1,TRBV7-2,TRBJ1-1
TGTGCCAGCAGCTTAGCGGGACATCCGAACACTGAAGCTTTCTTT,CASSLAGHPNTEAFF,few,-,TRBV7-2,TRBJ1-1
TGTGCCAGCAGCTTATTTCCCACCGGGGAGCTGTTTTTT,CASSLFPTGELFF,once,-,TRBV11-3,TRBJ2-2
TGTGCCAGTAGTAGGGGAGATTACGAGCAGTACTTC,CASSRGDYEQYF,few,-,TRBV19,TRBJ2-7
TGCAGCGTCGTCCTAGGGGTCAATGAGCAGTTCTTC,CSVVLGVNEQFF,few,-,TRBV29-1,TRBJ2-1
TGTGCCAGCAGTCGACAGGGGGCGCCTTGGGGCTACACCTTC,CASSRQGAPWGYTF,few,TRBD1,TRBV28,TRBJ1-2
TGTGCCAGCAGTGAAGCTCGGAGGAGCTCCTATAATTCACCCCTCCACTTT,CASSEARRSSYNSPLHF,-,-,TRBV6-1,TRBJ1-6
TGTGCCAGCAGTTTAGCCCGCGCCGCGTCAGGGGCTGAAGCTTTCTTT,CASSLARAASGAEAFF,-,-,TRBV28,TRBJ1-1
TGTGCCAGCAGTTACACCAATTGGGACAGGGCCACCGAGCAGTACTTC,CASSYTNWDRATEQYF,-,TRBD1,TRBV6-2/TRBV6-3,TRBJ2-7
TGTGCCAGCAGCACCCAGGCGAACACTGAAGCTTTCTTT,CASSTQANTEAFF,-,-,TRBV7-9,TRBJ1-1
TGTGCCAGCAGTCCAGCTAGGGACACTGAAGCTTTCTTT,CASSPARDTEAFF,-,-,TRBV6-1,TRBJ1-1
TGTGCCAGCGGGACCCAAGCGGGAATGCAGTACTTC,CASGTQAGMQYF,few,TRBD2,TRBV7-6,TRBJ2-7
TGTGCCAGCAGCTGGGGCTGGACAGGGGGCACAGATACGCAGTATTTT,CASSWGWTGGTDTQYF,once,TRBD1,TRBV5-5,TRBJ2-3
TGCAGTGCAGAACAGGGGGCTGGAAACACCATATATTTT,CSAEQGAGNTIYF,few,TRBD1,TRBV20-1,TRBJ1-3
TGTGCCAGCAGCCGAACTAGCGGGGATGCCTACGAGCAGTACTTC,CASSRTSGDAYEQYF,-,TRBD2,TRBV7-9,TRBJ2-7
TGTGCCACCGGGACAGAAGTCTACGAGCAGTACTTC,CATGTEVYEQYF,few,TRBD1,TRBV6-1,TRBJ2-7
TGTGCCAGTAGCACGACAGGGGGCCTAGACGGCTACACCTTC,CASSTTGGLDGYTF,few,TRBD1,TRBV19,TRBJ1-2
TGTGCCAGCAAAGGGACTACCAGGGAAGGACAGCCCCAGCATTTT,CASKGTTREGQPQHF,-,-,TRBV2,TRBJ1-5
TGTGCCAGCTCGCCCCGGGACAGGGTCGCCGGGGAGCTGTTTTTT,CASSPRDRVAGELFF,-,TRBD1,TRBV18,TRBJ2-2
TGCGCCAGCAGTGAGTCGGTCAGCAACACTGAAGCTTTCTTT,CASSESVSNTEAFF,few,-,TRBV10-1,TRBJ1-1
TGTGCCAGCAGCGTACGCCATACAGGGGGGGGGCTTGAAGCTTTCTTT,CASSVRHTGGGLEAFF,-,TRBD1,TRBV5-8,TRBJ1-1
TGTGCCAGCAGCGGGGACAGGGAATTCTATGGCTACACCTTC,CASSGDREFYGYTF,-,TRBD1,TRBV5-3,TRBJ1-2
TGTGCCAGCAGCTCGCCATGGACAGGGATGAGCACTGAAGCTTTCTTT,CASSSPWTGMSTEAFF,-,TRBD1,TRBV5-6,TRBJ1-1
TGTGCCAGTAGACCCCTCAGGGAGAACACTGAAGCTTTCTTT,CASRPLRENTEAFF,few,-,TRBV19,TRBJ1-1
TGCGCCAGCACAACTACAGGGGAAGAGACCCAGTACTTC,CASTTTGEETQYF,-,TRBD1,TRBV5-1,TRBJ2-5
TGTGCCAGCAGTTACTATGGCCGAGGACCCTCCGGGGCAGATACGCAGTATTTT,CASSYYGRGPSGADTQYF,few,-,TRBV6-5,TRBJ2-3
TGCAGTGCTAGTAGGACAGGAGGTGAAAAACTGTTTTTT,CSASRTGGEKLFF,-,TRBD1,TRBV20-1,TRBJ1-4
TGCAGCGTTGCCGGGGTTGACACTGAAGCTTTCTTT,CSVAGVDTEAFF,-,-,TRBV29-1,TRBJ1-1
TGTGCCAGCAGCTCGGGACAGGGCTCCTACGAGCAGTACTTC,CASSSGQGSYEQYF,few,TRBD1,TRBV7-9,TRBJ2-7
TGCAGTGCTATTCTTGATGTACAGTACTTC,CSAILDVQYF,-,-,TRBV20-1,TRBJ2-7
TGCAGTGTCCTACTAGATCGGGTATACTTTGAGCAGTTCTTC,CSVLLDRVYFEQFF,once,-,TRBV20-1,TRBJ2-1
TGTGCCAGTAACAGGGTGGGTGAGCCCCAGCATTTT,CASNRVGEPQHF,-,-,TRBV19,TRBJ1-5
TGTGCCAGTAGTAAAGACAGTTATAGCAATCAGCCCCAGCATTTT,CASSKDSYSNQPQHF,-,-,TRBV19,TRBJ1-5
TGTGCCAGCAGCTCCCAGGGGCCCGGCACCGGGGAGCTGTTTTTT,CASSSQGPGTGELFF,-,-,TRBV7-9,TRBJ2-2
TGTGCCAGCAGCTTAAACAGGGGGGGTGGCTACACCTTC,CASSLNRGGGYTF,-,TRBD1,TRBV7-2,TRBJ1-2
TGTGCCAGCAGCTTAGGGTGGCTAGCGGGGCTCCAAGAGACCCAGTACTTC,CASSLGWLAGLQETQYF,-,TRBD2,TRBV7-8,TRBJ2-5
TGTGCCAGTAGAGGACCCAATTCACCCCTCCACTTT,CASRGPNSPLHF,-,-,TRBV19,TRBJ1-6
TGTGCCAGCAGCCATCCAGGGGGAGGTGAGAACACTGAAGCTTTCTTT,CASSHPGGGENTEAFF,-,TRBD1,TRBV4-2,TRBJ1-1
TGTGCCTGGAGTTTAGGGATGCACACTGAAGCTTTCTTT,CAWSLGMHTEAFF,-,-,TRBV30,TRBJ1-1
TGTGCCAGCAGCTTAGCGCAGATTAGGGGCTCACCCCTCCACTTT,CASSLAQIRGSPLHF,-,-,TRBV7-2,TRBJ1-6
TGCAGTGCACCGGGACAGGGAGACGGCTACACCTTC,CSAPGQGDGYTF,-,TRBD1,TRBV20-1,TRBJ1-2
TGCGCCAGCAGTGAGTCAAGACCAGCGGGCAATGAGCAGTTCTTC,CASSESRPAGNEQFF,-,-,TRBV10-1,TRBJ2-1
TGTGCCAGCAGCCCCCAGGCCTACGAGCAGTACTTC,CASSPQAYEQYF,-,-,TRBV2,TRBJ2-7